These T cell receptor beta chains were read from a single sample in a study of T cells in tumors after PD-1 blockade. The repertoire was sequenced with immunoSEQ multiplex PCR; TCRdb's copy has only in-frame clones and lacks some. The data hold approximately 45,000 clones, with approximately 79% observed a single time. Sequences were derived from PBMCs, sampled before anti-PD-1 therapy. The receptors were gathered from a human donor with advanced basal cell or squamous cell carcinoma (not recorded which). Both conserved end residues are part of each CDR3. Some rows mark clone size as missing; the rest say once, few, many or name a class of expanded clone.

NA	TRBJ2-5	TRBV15	CATSRDSLGTIKETQYF
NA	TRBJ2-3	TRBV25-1	CASSESWGPRTDTQYF
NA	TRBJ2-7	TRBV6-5	CASSYSGQAGNEQYF
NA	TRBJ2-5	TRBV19	CASSGGSGGLETQYF
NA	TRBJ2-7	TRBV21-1	CASSADSPYEQYF
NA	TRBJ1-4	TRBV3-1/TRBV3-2	CASSPRLQTNEKLFF
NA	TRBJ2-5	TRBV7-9	CASSARETQYF
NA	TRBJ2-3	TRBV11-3	CASSTGLDTQYF
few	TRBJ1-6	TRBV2	CASRDRGSSPLHF
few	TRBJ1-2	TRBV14	CASSYTQYGGYTF
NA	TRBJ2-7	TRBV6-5	CASSYLYEQYF
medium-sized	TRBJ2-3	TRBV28	CASSYTSWATDTQYF
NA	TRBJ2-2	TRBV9	CASSVASGAHTGELFF
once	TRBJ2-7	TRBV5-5	CASSLAPQSSYEQYF
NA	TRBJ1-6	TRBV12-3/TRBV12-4	CASSSAARSPLHF
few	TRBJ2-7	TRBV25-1	CASSVTGGYEQYF
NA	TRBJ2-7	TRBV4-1	CASSQKVGSYEQYF
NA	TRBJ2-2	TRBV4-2	CASSQGIGELFF
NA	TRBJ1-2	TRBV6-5	CASSLSLTGNYGYTF
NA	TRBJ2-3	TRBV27	CASRDRTSGELTDTQYF
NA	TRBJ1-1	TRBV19	CASSILGVGQAFF
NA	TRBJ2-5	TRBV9	CASSVEGGGGAQETQYF
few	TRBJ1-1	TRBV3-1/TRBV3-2	CASSYSTGHGTEAFF
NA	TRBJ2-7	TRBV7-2	CASSLRGGDSEQYF
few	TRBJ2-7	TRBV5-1	CASWGSVGPGHYEQYF
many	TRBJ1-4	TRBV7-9	CASSPLQGGSTNEKLFF
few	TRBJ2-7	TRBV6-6	CASSYRQGYEQYF
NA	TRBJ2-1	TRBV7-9	CASPEGNEQFF
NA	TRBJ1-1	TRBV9	CASSQLAGSTGRGAEAFF
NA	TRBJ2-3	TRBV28	CASSDPGHTDTQYF
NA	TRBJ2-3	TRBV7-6	CASSLKRQGEPSTGFTDTQYF
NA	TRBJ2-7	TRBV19	CASSRSKDTQYEQYF
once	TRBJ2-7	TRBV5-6	CASSQREQGAWEQYF
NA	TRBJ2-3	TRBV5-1	CASSSKDIVQRGGDTQYF
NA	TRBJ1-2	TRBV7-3	CASSSGGYYGYTF
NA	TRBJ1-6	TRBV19	CASSIEDRGSPLHF
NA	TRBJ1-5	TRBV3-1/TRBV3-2	CASSRDTGHQHF
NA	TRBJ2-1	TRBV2	CASSEGPAAYNEQFF
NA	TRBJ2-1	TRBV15	CATSQGSGRAYNEQFF
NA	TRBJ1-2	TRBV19	CASSIGSGARGSYGYTF
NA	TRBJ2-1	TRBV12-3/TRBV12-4	CASSFGSYNEQFF
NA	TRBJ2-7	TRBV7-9	CASSSKFGTSGYEQYF
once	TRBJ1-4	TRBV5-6	CASSLAGAQALFF
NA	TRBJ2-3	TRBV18	CASRKLATDTQYF
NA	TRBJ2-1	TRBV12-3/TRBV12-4	CASSVTSESEQFF
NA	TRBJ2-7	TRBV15	CATSRPMRASGSYEQYF
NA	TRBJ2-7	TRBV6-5	CASRTGGAPYEQYF
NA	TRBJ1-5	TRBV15	CATSSGDSYNQPQHF
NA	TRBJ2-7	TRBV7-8	CASSRGLAGEQYF
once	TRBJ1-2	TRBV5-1	CASSAVGTGDGYTF
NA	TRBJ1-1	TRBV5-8	CASTLGHMGTEAFF
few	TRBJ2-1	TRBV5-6	CASSSYNEQFF
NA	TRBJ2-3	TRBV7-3	CASSSTGGPTDTQYF
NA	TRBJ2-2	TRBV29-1	CSVALSNGLGELFF
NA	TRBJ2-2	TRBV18	CASSPLTGGRDTGELFF
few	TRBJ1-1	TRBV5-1	CASSRDTVAEAFF
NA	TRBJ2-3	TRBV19	CASSIALGQPRQYF
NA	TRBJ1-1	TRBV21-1	CASSRTGPSNTEAFF